The sequence of this TCR beta chain was determined in a study of shared clonotypes between healthy human individuals. Trimming stripped 4 bases from V and 1 base from J, with 11 bases between. The germline CDR1 and CDR2 sequences are SGHDT and YYEEEE. The CDR3 contains 14 residues. Study-wide findings and caveats: When compared with the clonotypes that were shared by all four sorted-subset donors, the non-shared clonotypes turned out to have lower generation probabilities. Shared across a few donors were 4% to 5% of the naive CD4 clonotypes.

This clone was counted only a few times. The antigen is unknown. The repertoire was sequenced with immunoSEQ multiplex PCR; TCRdb's copy has only in-frame clones and lacks some. The table has some 1 million clones, about 74% seen once; the top ten hold around 1.5%. V usage is TRBV5-6 and J usage is TRBJ1-1, with D maybe TRBD1 (6 bases). This sequence originates from a man between 18 and 29 years old in good health. Sample: memory CD4+ T cells sorted from blood. As for subset: CD45RA-negative fraction. Here the CDR3 reads CASSPTGPNTEAFF. The CDR3 region has the DNA TGTGCCAGCAGCCCTACAGGGCCGAACACTGAAGCTTTCTTT.